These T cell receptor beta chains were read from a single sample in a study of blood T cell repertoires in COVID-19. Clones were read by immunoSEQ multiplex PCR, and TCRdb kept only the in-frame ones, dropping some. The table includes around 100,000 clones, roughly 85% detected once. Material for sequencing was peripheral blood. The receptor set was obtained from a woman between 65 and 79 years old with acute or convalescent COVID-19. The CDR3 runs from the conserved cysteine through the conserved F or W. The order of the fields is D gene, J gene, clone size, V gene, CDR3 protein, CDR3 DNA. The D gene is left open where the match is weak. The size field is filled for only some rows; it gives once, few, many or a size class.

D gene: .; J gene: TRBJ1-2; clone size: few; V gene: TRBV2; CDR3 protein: CASTGSPEGYTF; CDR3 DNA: TGTGCCAGCACAGGGTCTCCTGAAGGCTACACCTTC
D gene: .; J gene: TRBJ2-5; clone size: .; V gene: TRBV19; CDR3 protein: CASSNKGFWETQYF; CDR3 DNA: TGTGCCAGTAGTAATAAGGGGTTTTGGGAGACCCAGTACTTC
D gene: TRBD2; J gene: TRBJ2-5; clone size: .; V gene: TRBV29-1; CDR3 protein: CSAVKRGGLETQYF; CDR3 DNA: TGCAGCGCAGTGAAGCGGGGGGGGCTCGAGACCCAGTACTTC
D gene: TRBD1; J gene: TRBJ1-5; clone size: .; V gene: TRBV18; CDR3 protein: CASSPPWGTEDGNQPQHF; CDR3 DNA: TGTGCCAGCTCACCTCCGTGGGGGACAGAAGACGGGAATCAGCCCCAGCATTTT
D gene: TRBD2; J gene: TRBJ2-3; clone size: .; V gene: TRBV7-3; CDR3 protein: CASSSGGGSGDTQYF; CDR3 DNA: TGTGCCAGCAGCTCCGGCGGGGGTTCGGGAGATACGCAGTATTTT
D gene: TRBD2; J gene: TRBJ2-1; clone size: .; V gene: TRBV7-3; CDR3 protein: CASSSSGGAYNEQFF; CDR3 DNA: TGTGCCAGCAGCTCTAGCGGGGGGGCCTACAATGAGCAGTTCTTC
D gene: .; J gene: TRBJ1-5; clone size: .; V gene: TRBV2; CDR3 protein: CASRAEHSNQPQHF; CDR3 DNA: TGTGCCAGCAGGGCAGAACATAGCAATCAGCCCCAGCATTTT
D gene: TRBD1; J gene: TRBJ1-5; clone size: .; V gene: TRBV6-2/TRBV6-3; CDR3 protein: CASSYLRGQGITDQPQHF; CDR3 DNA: TGTGCCAGCAGTTACCTCCGTGGACAGGGAATAACAGATCAGCCCCAGCATTTT
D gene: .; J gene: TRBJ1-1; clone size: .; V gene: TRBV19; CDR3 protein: CASRPLLGQMNTEAFF; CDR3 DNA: TGTGCCAGTAGACCTTTATTAGGACAGATGAACACTGAAGCTTTCTTT
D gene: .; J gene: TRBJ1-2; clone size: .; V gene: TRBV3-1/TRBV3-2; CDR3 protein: CASSQELSGGYTF; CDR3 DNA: TGTGCCAGCAGCCAGGAATTGTCCGGGGGCTACACCTTC
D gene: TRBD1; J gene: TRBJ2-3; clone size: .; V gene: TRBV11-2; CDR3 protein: CASSPRTGVGTDTQYF; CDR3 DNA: TGTGCCAGCAGCCCCCGGACAGGGGTTGGCACAGATACGCAGTATTTT
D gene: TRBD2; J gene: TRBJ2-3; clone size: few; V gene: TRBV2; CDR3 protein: CASSGLAGGSTDTQYF; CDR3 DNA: TGTGCCAGCAGTGGACTAGCGGGGGGGAGCACAGATACGCAGTATTTT
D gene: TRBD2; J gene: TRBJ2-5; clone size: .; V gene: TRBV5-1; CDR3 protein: CASSPTSGGLEETQYF; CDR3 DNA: TGCGCCAGCAGCCCGACTAGCGGGGGACTGGAAGAGACCCAGTACTTC
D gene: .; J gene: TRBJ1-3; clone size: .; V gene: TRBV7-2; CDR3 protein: CASSFHTETGNTIYF; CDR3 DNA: TGTGCCAGCAGCTTCCATACAGAGACTGGAAACACCATATATTTT
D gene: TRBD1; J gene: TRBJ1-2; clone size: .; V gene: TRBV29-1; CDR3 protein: CSVKTGADYGYTF; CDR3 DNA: TGCAGCGTTAAAACAGGGGCCGACTATGGCTACACCTTC
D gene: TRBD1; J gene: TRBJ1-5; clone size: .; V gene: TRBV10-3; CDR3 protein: CAIGRDRGNQPQHF; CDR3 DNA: TGTGCCATCGGAAGAGACAGGGGCAATCAGCCCCAGCATTTT
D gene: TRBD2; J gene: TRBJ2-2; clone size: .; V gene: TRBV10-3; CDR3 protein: CAIRRDRGGSRTGELFF; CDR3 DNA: TGTGCCATCAGGCGGGATCGGGGGGGCTCTAGGACCGGGGAGCTGTTTTTT
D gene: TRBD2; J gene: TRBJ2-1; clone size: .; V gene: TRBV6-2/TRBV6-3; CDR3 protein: CASSYRTSETHNEQFF; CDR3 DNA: TGTGCCAGCAGTTACCGGACTAGCGAGACCCACAATGAGCAGTTCTTC
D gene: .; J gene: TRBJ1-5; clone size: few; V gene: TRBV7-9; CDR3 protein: CASAPEDQPQHF; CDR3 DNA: TGTGCCAGCGCCCCGGAGGATCAGCCCCAGCATTTT
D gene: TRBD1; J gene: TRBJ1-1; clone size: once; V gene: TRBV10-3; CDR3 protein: CAISAGQGMPEAFF; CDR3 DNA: TGTGCCATCAGTGCGGGACAGGGTATGCCTGAAGCTTTCTTT
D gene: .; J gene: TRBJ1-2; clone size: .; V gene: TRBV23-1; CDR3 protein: CASRLTRHYGYTF; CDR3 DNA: TGCGCCAGCAGACTAACACGGCACTATGGCTACACCTTC
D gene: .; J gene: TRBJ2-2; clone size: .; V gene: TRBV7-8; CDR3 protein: CASSLAAGPQSLFF; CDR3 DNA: TGTGCCAGCAGCTTAGCGGCAGGGCCTCAGTCACTGTTTTTT